Below are 26 T cell receptor beta chains sequenced from a single sample in a study of shared clonotypes between healthy human individuals. Assay: immunoSEQ multiplex PCR; the TCRdb copy retains only in-frame clones and omits some. The table includes about 1.1 million clones, 70% to 80% detected once. Sequencing input: memory CD4+ T cells from PBMCs. Noted subset: CD45RA-negative fraction. These receptor sequences come from a man younger than 30 in good health. Some clones in this sample may be carry-over from other donors' samples.

The rearrangement uses TRBV28 and TRBJ1-1; maybe TRBD1 (5 bases). Trimming pared 7 bases from V and 1 base from J, leaving 13 bases between. Germline V gene lookup returns CDR1 MDHEN and CDR2 SYDVKM. The CDR3 sequence is 14 residues long. The CDR3 sequence: CASKGGGANTEAFF. The CDR3 bases are TGTGCCAGCAAAGGAGGCGGGGCGAACACTGAAGCTTTCTTT.

This chain joins TRBV7-2 and TRBJ2-1; perhaps TRBD1 as D (5 bases). This CDR3 region has 15 residues. Germline V CDR1 and CDR2: SGHTA, FQGNSA. Trimming shortened V by 0 bases and J by 7 bases, and 13 bases separated the two germline ends. CDR3 in amino acids: CASSLAGRAENEQFF. CDR3 DNA: TGTGCCAGCAGCTTAGCGGGCAGGGCAGAAAATGAGCAGTTCTTC.

The V gene is TRBV25-1, the J gene TRBJ2-7; the D is unclear. Germline V gives CDR1 MGHDK, CDR2 SYGVNS. With 1 base removed from V and 2 bases from J, the gap between germline ends came to 12 bases. The CDR3 covers 15 residues. CDR3 coding DNA: TGTGCCAGCAGTGAATCAAACAGACCCCCCTACGAGCAGTACTTC. Amino acid sequence: CASSESNRPPYEQYF.

This clone has only a few counts. Other DNA variants within this sample encode the same CDR3. The chain uses TRBV6-5 and TRBJ1-1, with 8 nucleotides matching TRBD1. V gave up 5 bases and J gave up 1 base; unmatched junction bases: 3. The germline V gene has CDR1 MNHEY and CDR2 SVGAGI. The CDR3 has 14 residues. The CDR3 nucleotides are TGTGCCAGCAGTCGCGGGACAGGGAACACTGAAGCTTTCTTT. Amino acid sequence: CASSRGTGNTEAFF.

This chain uses TRBV19 with TRBJ2-6; 7 bases fit TRBD1. The V gene's germline CDR1 is LNHDA and CDR2 SQIVND (reference sequence). The ends lost 6 bases at V and 2 bases at J; junction bases unmatched: 4. The CDR3 sequence is 15 residues long. CDR3 sequence reads: CASRPTGTGANVLTF. The CDR3 bases are TGTGCCAGTAGACCGACAGGGACTGGGGCCAACGTCCTGACTTTC.

The chain is built from TRBV6-1 and TRBJ2-1; no reliable D call. The germline V and J ends were trimmed by 5 bases and 6 bases, with 5 bases remaining between them. Germline V gene sequence: CDR1 MNHNS, CDR2 SASEGT. The CDR3 is 11 residues long. CDR3: CASSLPNEQFF. The CDR3 coding sequence is TGTGCCAGCAGTTTACCCAATGAGCAGTTCTTC.

About this clone itself: One end of the junction does not line up with germline, which may come from a read error. The chain employs TRBV11-2 and TRBJ2-1; D remains ambiguous. The CDR3 is 15 amino acids. Germline CDR1 reads SGHAT; CDR2 reads FQNNGV. CDR3 residues: CASSLAPTGYNERFF. The CDR3, as DNA: TGTGCCAGCAGCTTAGCACCCACCGGATACAATGAGCGGTTCTTC.

The chain combines TRBV5-1 with TRBJ2-7, with TRBD1 matching over 7 bases. CDR3 length: 13 residues. Germline-derived CDR1 and CDR2 are SGHRS and YFSETQ. V lost 1 base and J lost 7; bases outside the gene matches: 5. This CDR3 reads CASSLLGGGEQYF. The CDR3 nucleotides are TGCGCCAGCAGCTTGCTAGGGGGCGGGGAGCAGTACTTC.

The table lists this clone with a few counts. The J gene is TRBJ1-5, the V gene TRBV2, with D perhaps matching TRBD1 (5 bases). Trimming shortened V by 5 bases and J by 7 bases, and 12 bases separated the two germline ends. This CDR3 spans 13 amino acids. Germline lookup yields CDR1 SNHLY and CDR2 FYNNEI. The CDR3 spells CASSSWGQQPQHF. The CDR3 nucleotides read TGTGCCAGCAGTTCGTGGGGCCAACAGCCCCAGCATTTT.

As for this clone: Germline and junction disagree at one end, which may indicate a read error. The DNA of the CDR3 is TGTGCCACCAGCAGGGACGAACAGGGGGCGCGGAACTTC. Protein sequence: CATSRDEQGARNF. The chain links TRBV15 to TRBJ2-7; 9 bases map to TRBD1. This CDR3 has 13 residues. Germline CDR1 LNHNV, CDR2 YYDKDF (reference sequence).

A single count supports this clone. This chain uses TRBV28 with TRBJ2-2; D remains ambiguous. V gave up 3 bases and J gave up 2 bases, with 10 bases separating them. The CDR3 is 15 residues long. Germline V gene lookup returns CDR1 MDHEN and CDR2 SYDVKM. CDR3 DNA sequence: TGTGCCAGCAGTTTGGGTCCTACCAACACCGGGGAGCTGTTTTTT. Protein sequence: CASSLGPTNTGELFF. The full variable domain, with the rest looked up from reference TRBV28 and TRBJ2-2, is DVKVTQSSRYLVKRTGEKVFLECVQDMDHENMFWYRQDPGLGLRLIYFSYDVKMKEKGDIPEGYSVSREKKERFSLILESASTNQTSMYLCASSLGPTNTGELFFGEGSRLTVL.

This clone was recorded only once. This chain joins TRBV5-1 and TRBJ1-1; maybe TRBD1 (5 bases). Germline values: CDR1 SGHRS, CDR2 YFSETQ. V was trimmed by 5 bases and J by 5 bases, leaving 19 bases between them. The CDR3 loop spans 15 amino acids. CDR3 amino acids: CASSFTLTGGTEAFF. CDR3 DNA sequence: TGCGCCAGCAGTTTTACCCTGACCGGGGGGACTGAAGCTTTCTTT.

The J gene is TRBJ2-7, the V gene TRBV5-1; a possible D gene is TRBD2 (6 bases). The CDR3 has 14 residues. The V end was cut by 1 base, the J end by 2 bases, with 10 bases between. Germline V CDR1 and CDR2: SGHRS, YFSETQ. The DNA for the CDR3 is TGCGCCAGCAGCTTGACGGGGGAACCCTACGAGCAGTACTTC. This translates into CASSLTGEPYEQYF.

The V gene is TRBV28, the J gene TRBJ1-4; 8 nucleotides align to TRBD1. The V gene end was trimmed by 4 bases and the J gene end by 7 bases; junction bases not matched to a gene: 8. Germline V gives CDR1 MDHEN, CDR2 SYDVKM. The CDR3 is made up of 15 amino acids. DNA for the CDR3: TGTGCCAGCAGTTCCACAGGGGGTATCAGTGAAAAACTGTTTTTT. Translation gives CASSSTGGISEKLFF.

CDR3 sequence reads: CASSLFLGGTGELFF. The CDR3 region has the DNA TGTGCCAGCAGTTTATTTTTAGGGGGCACCGGGGAGCTGTTTTTT. The J gene is TRBJ2-2, the V gene TRBV27, with D possibly being TRBD1 (6 bases). Germline V CDR1 and CDR2: MNHEY, SMNVEV (reference sequence). The CDR3 covers 15 residues. Trimming pared 1 base from V and 4 bases from J, leaving 10 bases between.

This clone occurred a few times. This chain connects TRBV29-1 to TRBJ2-5, with D tentatively TRBD2 (5 bases). The J call may be wrong; the DNA end is better matched by TRBJ2-7. The CDR3 runs to 13 residues. Germline V gives CDR1 SQVTM, CDR2 ANQGSEA. CDR3 nucleotide sequence: TGCAGCGTTGTAAGCGGACCCTCCTACGAGCAGTACTTC. It is translated as CSVVSGPSYEQYF.

The chain uses TRBV6-6 and TRBJ2-6, with 10 bases aligning to TRBD1. The germline V gene encodes CDR1 MNHNY and CDR2 SVGAGI (reference sequence). The V segment lost 6 bases and the J segment 0 bases; nucleotides outside the gene matches: 2. This CDR3 comprises 16 residues. The CDR3 DNA reads as TGTGCCAGCAGCCGGGACAGGGGCTCTGGGGCCAACGTCCTGACTTTC. As protein: CASSRDRGSGANVLTF.

This clone was recorded only once. The V gene is TRBV11-3, the J gene TRBJ1-5, with D possibly TRBD1 on 6 matching bases. Trimming took off 7 bases at V and 1 base at J, with 29 bases between the two ends. The germline V gene has CDR1 SGHNT and CDR2 YENEEA. This CDR3 is 20 amino acids long. For the CDR3, the DNA is TGTGCCAGCACCCTCCCCCTCGGGACACGGGGTGGTGGGAGCAATCAGCCCCAGCATTTT. Its protein is CASTLPLGTRGGGSNQPQHF.

The chain employs TRBV7-9 and TRBJ2-7, with 13 bases aligning to TRBD2. This CDR3 has 16 residues. Trimming cost V 10 bases and J 0 bases; bases outside gene matches: 9. Germline V gene lookup returns CDR1 SEHNR and CDR2 FQNEAQ (reference sequence). CDR3 residues: CAIRPGLAGSSYEQYF. CDR3 DNA: TGTGCCATCAGACCGGGACTAGCGGGGTCCTCCTACGAGCAGTACTTC.

The chain carries TRBV6-6 and TRBJ1-5; 8 nucleotides match TRBD1. In germline, CDR1 is MNHNY, CDR2 SVGAGI (reference sequence). The length of the CDR3 is 14 residues. V shed 6 bases, J shed 3 bases, and the junction held 4 bases outside the gene matches. The CDR3 DNA reads TGTGCCAGCAGCCCGGACAGGGCCAATCAGCCCCAGCATTTT. It is translated as CASSPDRANQPQHF.

CDR3 in DNA: TGTGCCAGCAGGCCGCCGGGACTAGAGGGCAATGAGCAGTTCTTC. It translates to CASRPPGLEGNEQFF. The chain employs TRBV2 and TRBJ2-1; 8 bases match TRBD2. Germline V CDR1 and CDR2: SNHLY, FYNNEI. The CDR3 sequence is 15 residues long. V was clipped by 6 bases and J by 6 bases; unmatched bases: 10.

This clone appeared a single time. This chain joins TRBV9 and TRBJ2-5, with D possibly matching TRBD2 (6 bases). Germline V gene data show CDR1 as SGDLS and CDR2 as YYNGEE. Trimming removed 3 bases from V and 5 bases from J, with 11 bases in between. The CDR3 has 13 amino acids. The DNA for the CDR3 is TGTGCCAGCAGCGCGGGGGTTTGGGAGACCCAGTACTTC. The encoded protein is CASSAGVWETQYF.

The V call is TRBV5-1, the J call TRBJ2-3; D perhaps matches TRBD1 (6 bases). Trimming took off 3 bases at V and 2 bases at J, with 10 bases between the two ends. This CDR3 has 14 residues. Germline V gene lookup returns CDR1 SGHRS and CDR2 YFSETQ. The CDR3 DNA follows: TGCGCCAGCAGCTCTGGACAGACCACAGATACGCAGTATTTT. Encoded protein: CASSSGQTTDTQYF.

This clone was seen more than once but under ten times. This rearrangement joins TRBV30 to TRBJ1-5; D is perhaps TRBD1 (5 bases). Germline lookup yields CDR1 GTSNPN and CDR2 SVGIG (reference sequence). The CDR3 has 13 amino acids. Trimming removed 3 bases at V and 7 bases at J, with 13 bases between. The CDR3 bases are TGTGCCTGGAGCCTAGGGGCAGGGCAGCCCCAGCATTTT. It is translated as CAWSLGAGQPQHF. Using reference TRBV30 and TRBJ1-5 for the parts outside the CDR3, the full variable domain is SQTIHQWPATLVQPVGSPLSLECTVEGTSNPNLYWYRQAAGRGLQLLFYSVGIGQISSEVPQNLSASRPQDRQFILSSKKLLLSDSGFYLCAWSLGAGQPQHFGDGTRLSIL.

This clone was observed a handful of times. The V gene is TRBV28, the J gene TRBJ1-4; 7 bases fit TRBD1. After removal of 4 bases from V and 14 bases from J, the junction contained 13 bases not matched to a gene. Germline V gives CDR1 MDHEN, CDR2 SYDVKM. The CDR3 loop spans 14 amino acids. CDR3 loop: CASSSSRTGRLLFF. Written as DNA, the CDR3 is TGTGCCAGCAGTTCGTCCCGGACAGGCCGTCTCCTGTTTTTT.

This clone turned up a few times. The chain links TRBV6-4 to TRBJ2-1; weak D call: TRBD2 (5 bases). CDR3 length: 14 amino acids. From germline, CDR1 is MRHNA and CDR2 SNTAGT. V dropped 5 bases and J dropped 4 bases, with 12 bases sitting between them. The CDR3 is CASSPGESYNEQFF. The CDR3 DNA reads as TGTGCCAGCAGTCCCGGGGAATCTTACAATGAGCAGTTCTTC.